The 20 T cell receptor beta chains below were found in one sample sequenced in a study of cytotoxic CD8 clonotypes in ibrutinib-treated CLL. The method was immunoSEQ multiplex PCR; TCRdb's version includes in-frame clones alone and lacks a portion of them. The sample consists of some 29,000 clones, around 57% of them appearing once. The sequences come from PBMCs, collected before ibrutinib treatment. These receptors were taken from a human donor with chronic lymphocytic leukemia.

The chain recombines TRBV11-2 with TRBJ2-7; D possibly corresponds to TRBD1 (5 bases). Trimming cost V 0 bases and J 0 bases, with 12 bases left between them. The CDR3 sequence is 16 residues long. The germline V gene has CDR1 SGHAT and CDR2 FQNNGV. This chain's CDR3 is CASSLEGAGSSYEQYF. DNA for the CDR3: TGTGCCAGCAGCTTAGAAGGGGCAGGTAGCTCCTACGAGCAGTACTTC.

This rearrangement joins TRBV27 to TRBJ1-2; D is undetermined. The CDR3 runs 15 residues. Germline V gives CDR1 MNHEY, CDR2 SMNVEV (reference sequence). Trimming cost V 3 bases and J 0 bases, with 11 bases left between them. The CDR3 sequence is CASSLQDPSNYGYTF. CDR3 DNA: TGTGCCAGCAGTTTGCAGGATCCTTCTAACTATGGCTACACCTTC.

This clone was counted only a few times. The gene calls are TRBV6-5 and TRBJ1-2; D gene unclear. There are 12 residues in the CDR3. The germline CDR1 and CDR2 sequences are MNHEY and SVGAGI. Trimming stripped 8 bases from V and 3 bases from J, with 10 bases between. The DNA of the CDR3 is TGTGCCAGCCGTCGCGCGGACTATGGCTACACCTTC. It translates to CASRRADYGYTF.

This chain uses TRBV2 with TRBJ2-3; 7 bases are a match to TRBD1. This CDR3 has 16 residues. Germline lookup yields CDR1 SNHLY and CDR2 FYNNEI. Unmatched junction bases numbered 10, after V lost 5 bases and J lost 2 bases. The CDR3 spells CASSPRDSLSTDTQYF. CDR3 sequence (DNA): TGTGCCAGCAGTCCCCGGGACAGCCTGTCCACAGATACGCAGTATTTT.

In this sample, this clone turned up once. The chain links TRBV9 to TRBJ2-7; a possible D gene is TRBD2 (6 bases). This CDR3 is built from 18 residues. Trimming left V 0 bases short and J 2 bases short, with 21 bases between. Germline V gives CDR1 SGDLS, CDR2 YYNGEE. The CDR3 protein is CASSVEDGGIWKTYEQYF. In nucleotides, the CDR3 is TGTGCCAGCAGCGTAGAAGATGGGGGGATTTGGAAGACCTACGAGCAGTACTTC.

The rearrangement links TRBV5-1 to TRBJ1-1; the match to TRBD1 covers 10 bases. Per germline, CDR1 SGHRS and CDR2 YFSETQ. CDR3 size: 15 residues. V gave up 2 bases and J gave up 4 bases; unmatched junction bases: 5. The CDR3 reads CASSFTTGGSTEAFF. DNA of the CDR3: TGCGCCAGCAGCTTCACGACAGGGGGCTCCACTGAAGCTTTCTTT.

The chain links TRBV7-6 to TRBJ2-1; D might be TRBD1 or TRBD2, each matching 6 bases. The germline V and J ends were trimmed by 3 bases and 2 bases, with 11 bases remaining between them. Germline loops: CDR1 SGHVS, CDR2 FNYEAQ. This CDR3 comprises 15 residues. CDR3 loop: CASSFEGGTYNEQFF. The CDR3 nucleotides read TGTGCCAGCAGCTTCGAGGGGGGCACCTACAATGAGCAGTTCTTC.

This chain connects TRBV5-1 to TRBJ1-6, with D tentatively TRBD1 (5 bases). Germline V gene data show CDR1 as SGHRS and CDR2 as YFSETQ. Trimming shortened V by 4 bases and J by 9 bases, and 23 bases separated the two germline ends. The length of the CDR3 is 17 residues. The CDR3 region is CASSITHLQGVTSPLHF. As DNA, the CDR3 is TGCGCCAGCAGCATCACCCATTTGCAGGGAGTAACTTCACCCCTCCACTTT.

This clone was seen once. The J gene is TRBJ2-5, the V gene TRBV29-1, with TRBD1 identical over 7 bases. CDR3 length: 15 amino acids. Germline-derived CDR1 and CDR2 are SQVTM and ANQGSEA. The V gene end was trimmed by 7 bases and the J gene end by 5 bases; junction bases not matched to a gene: 16. The CDR3 is CSAEGNRGARETQYF. DNA for the CDR3: TGCAGCGCCGAGGGGAACAGGGGCGCGAGGGAGACCCAGTACTTC.

This clone has just a few counts. This sequence joins TRBV6-1 and TRBJ2-5, with D possibly TRBD1 on 6 matching bases. V was shortened by 5 bases and J by 2 bases, with 9 bases between the two germline ends. CDR1 MNHNS and CDR2 SASEGT come from the germline V gene. The CDR3 consists of 13 residues. The CDR3 loop is CASSWTAQETQYF. As DNA, the CDR3 is TGTGCCAGCAGTTGGACAGCACAAGAGACCCAGTACTTC.

This chain links TRBV14 with TRBJ2-3; no firm D call. CDR3 length: 12 amino acids. The germline CDR1 and CDR2 sequences are SGHDN and FVKESK. V lost 1 base and J lost 7, with 6 bases in between. The CDR3 reads CASSQGGHTQYF. DNA of the CDR3: TGTGCCAGCAGCCAAGGGGGTCATACGCAGTATTTT.

The V and J genes are TRBV6-1 and TRBJ1-2, with D tentatively TRBD1 (5 bases). The V gene's germline CDR1 is MNHNS and CDR2 SASEGT. The CDR3 has 17 amino acids. The ends were cut back, 0 bases at V and 7 bases at J, with 21 bases in the middle. DNA of the CDR3: TGTGCCAGCAGTGAAGCGCTTAGGGGACGTCCGGGAGCTGGCTACACCTTC. It translates to CASSEALRGRPGAGYTF.

This clone was seen a handful of times. The V gene is TRBV18, the J gene TRBJ2-5; 10 bases are a match to TRBD1. This CDR3 has 15 residues. V lost 0 bases, J lost 4 bases, and 2 bases stayed unmatched. Germline CDR1 and CDR2: KGHSH and LQKENI. In DNA, the CDR3 is TGTGCCAGCTCACCACCGAGGACAGGGGGAGAGACCCAGTACTTC. It is translated as CASSPPRTGGETQYF.

This chain uses TRBV2 with TRBJ1-4; D gene unclear. Germline V gives CDR1 SNHLY, CDR2 FYNNEI. This CDR3 spans 15 amino acids. The germline V and J ends were trimmed by 4 bases and 0 bases, with 9 bases remaining between them. The CDR3 coding sequence is TGTGCCAGCAGTGCGCAGCTTGCAACTAATGAAAAACTGTTTTTT. This sequence encodes CASSAQLATNEKLFF.

The V gene is TRBV7-9, the J gene TRBJ2-1; TRBD2 is a possible D gene (5 bases). Trimming pared 5 bases from V and 0 bases from J, leaving 11 bases between. The CDR3 extends over 15 amino acids. The germline V gene has CDR1 SEHNR and CDR2 FQNEAQ (reference sequence). In DNA, the CDR3 is TGTGCCAGCAGCCCTATTGGGAGCTCCTACAATGAGCAGTTCTTC. Translation: CASSPIGSSYNEQFF.

The chain combines TRBV11-3 with TRBJ2-1; D perhaps matches TRBD2 (6 bases). Trimming took off 0 bases at V and 6 bases at J, with 12 bases between the two ends. The CDR3 runs 15 residues. From germline, CDR1 is SGHNT and CDR2 YENEEA. CDR3 sequence reads: CASSLELAAFNEQFF. Written as DNA, the CDR3 is TGTGCCAGCAGCTTAGAACTAGCAGCGTTCAATGAGCAGTTCTTC.

The chain combines TRBV5-6 with TRBJ2-3; TRBD1 agrees at 8 bases. Germline CDR1 is SGHDT and CDR2 is YYEEEE. The trim removed 5 bases at V and 5 bases at J, leaving 16 bases unmatched. The CDR3 runs 17 residues. CDR3 protein: CASSSKRTGTLGDTQYF. As DNA, the CDR3 is TGTGCCAGCAGTTCAAAAAGGACAGGGACCCTCGGAGATACGCAGTATTTT. The full variable domain, in which reference TRBV5-6 and TRBJ2-3 provide the parts outside the CDR3, is DAGVTQSPTHLIKTRGQQVTLRCSPKSGHDTVSWYQQALGQGPQFIFQYYEEEERQRGNFPDRFSGHQFPNYSSELNVNALLLGDSALYLCASSSKRTGTLGDTQYFGPGTRLTVL.

The chain employs TRBV7-9 and TRBJ2-3; D remains unclear. The CDR3 consists of 15 residues. Trimming pared 2 bases from V and 3 bases from J, leaving 12 bases between. Germline V lookup: CDR1 SEHNR, CDR2 FQNEAQ (reference sequence). The CDR3 nucleotides read TGTGCCAGCAGCTTACTTACGGCAGGAACAGATACGCAGTATTTT. Translated, it gives CASSLLTAGTDTQYF.

V gene TRBV2 combines with J gene TRBJ2-7; D tentatively reads TRBD1 or TRBD2 (5 bases each). Between the trimmed V and J ends, which lost 8 bases and 0 bases, there was a span of 11 bases. Looked up from germline, CDR1 is SNHLY and CDR2 is FYNNEI. The CDR3 has 13 residues. The DNA of the CDR3 is TGTGCCAGCGTCCGGGACGTCTCCTACGAGCAGTACTTC. It specifies CASVRDVSYEQYF.

J is TRBJ1-3 and V is TRBV15, with TRBD1 identical over 9 bases. The CDR3 has 14 residues. The germline CDR1 and CDR2 sequences are LNHNV and YYDKDF (reference sequence). The V gene end was trimmed by 6 bases and the J gene end by 4 bases; junction bases not matched to a gene: 4. This chain's CDR3 is CATSRTGVGNTIYF. Here the CDR3 DNA reads TGTGCCACCAGTCGGACAGGGGTAGGAAACACCATATATTTT.